Each of the 21 T cell receptor beta chains below was sequenced from the same sample in a study of glioma-infiltrating T cells after dendritic cell vaccination. Libraries were prepared by immunoSEQ multiplex PCR; TCRdb keeps only in-frame clonotypes and omits some of them. The table lists tens of thousands of clones, about 86% of them singletons. The sample consisted of blood, taken before dendritic cell vaccination. The receptor source for this set is a human donor with glioblastoma.

This sequence joins TRBV11-2 and TRBJ1-6; 7 bases line up with TRBD1. The V gene end was trimmed by 4 bases and the J gene end by 6 bases; junction bases not matched to a gene: 3. This CDR3 comprises 14 residues. Per the germline V gene, CDR1 is SGHAT and CDR2 is FQNNGV. Here the CDR3 reads CASSSDRSNSPLHF. In DNA, the CDR3 is TGTGCCAGCAGCTCGGACAGGAGTAATTCACCCCTCCACTTT.

This clone has only a few counts. The V call is TRBV10-3, the J call TRBJ2-7; 9 nucleotides match TRBD2. This CDR3 is 15 amino acids long. J was trimmed by 4 bases and V by 3 bases; bases with no gene match: 7. Germline CDR1 and CDR2: ENHRY and SYGVKD. CDR3 residues: CAISDLAGANYEQYF. CDR3 coding DNA: TGTGCCATCAGTGACTTAGCGGGGGCGAATTACGAGCAGTACTTC.

The rearrangement uses TRBV5-4 and TRBJ1-3, with 9 bases that match TRBD1. CDR3 length: 15 residues. Germline CDR1 reads SGHNT; CDR2 reads YYREEE (reference sequence). J gave up 2 bases and V 4 bases, and 4 bases lay outside the gene matches. The CDR3 DNA is TGTGCCAGCAGCGTGGACAGGGGAACTGGAAACACCATATATTTT. Its protein is CASSVDRGTGNTIYF.

To note about this clone: The sample holds other DNA sequences that translate to the same CDR3. The chain employs TRBV6-5 and TRBJ2-7; 7 bases map to TRBD1. CDR3 length: 14 residues. Germline CDR1 is MNHEY and CDR2 is SVGAGI. V lost 2 bases and J lost 0; bases outside the gene matches: 1. The CDR3 here is CASSYRDSSYEQYF. The CDR3 DNA sequence: TGTGCCAGCAGTTACCGGGACAGCTCCTACGAGCAGTACTTC.

The CDR3 DNA reads as TGTGCCAGTGGAGGGCGGGTAGCGGGGGATCCCGGGGAGCAGTTCTTC. Amino acid sequence: CASGGRVAGDPGEQFF. V and J are TRBV6-6 and TRBJ2-1, with 9 nucleotides matching TRBD2. Germline V gene data show CDR1 as MNHNY and CDR2 as SVGAGI (reference sequence). The CDR3 consists of 16 residues. The trim removed 9 bases at V and 10 bases at J, leaving 19 bases unmatched.

This chain connects TRBV13 to TRBJ1-1; 8 bases map to TRBD1. V was clipped by 5 bases and J by 8 bases; unmatched bases: 7. The CDR3 is 13 amino acids. CDR1 and CDR2 from the germline V gene are PRHDT and FYEKMQ (reference sequence). The CDR3 here is CASSPHRDREAFF. CDR3 DNA sequence: TGTGCCAGCAGCCCCCACCGGGACAGGGAAGCTTTCTTT.

The CDR3: CAIRDSPGNTIYF. The CDR3 coding sequence is TGTGCCATCAGGGACAGTCCTGGAAACACCATATATTTT. The chain recombines TRBV10-3 with TRBJ1-3, with D perhaps TRBD1 (6 bases). The CDR3 extends over 13 amino acids. The germline V gene encodes CDR1 ENHRY and CDR2 SYGVKD. V was trimmed by 6 bases and J by 2 bases, leaving 8 bases between them.

The chain joins TRBV5-1 to TRBJ1-1, with 10 bases matching TRBD1. Looked up from germline, CDR1 is SGHRS and CDR2 is YFSETQ. V gave up 4 bases and J gave up 2 bases; unmatched junction bases: 5. The CDR3 has 15 amino acids. The CDR3 sequence is CASSQDRGFNTEAFF. CDR3 DNA sequence: TGCGCCAGCAGCCAGGACAGGGGGTTTAACACTGAAGCTTTCTTT. The variable domain in full, with the rest retrieved from reference TRBV5-1 and TRBJ1-1, is KAGVTQTPRYLIKTRGQQVTLSCSPISGHRSVSWYQQTPGQGLQFLFEYFSETQRNKGNFPGRFSGRQFSNSRSEMNVSTLELGDSALYLCASSQDRGFNTEAFFGQGTRLTVV.

The J gene is TRBJ1-2, the V gene TRBV5-6, with TRBD1 identical over 8 bases. V shed 6 bases and J 2 bases; nucleotides not matched to a gene: 6. The CDR3 runs 14 residues. Germline V gene lookup returns CDR1 SGHDT and CDR2 YYEEEE. DNA for the CDR3: TGTGCCAGCACCCAAAGACAGGGGAACTATGGCTACACCTTC. This encodes CASTQRQGNYGYTF.

The rearrangement uses TRBV9 and TRBJ1-2, with 7 bases identical to TRBD1. The CDR3 runs to 13 residues. Germline V gives CDR1 SGDLS, CDR2 YYNGEE. Unmatched junction bases numbered 3, after V lost 3 bases and J lost 4 bases. The CDR3 DNA reads as TGTGCCAGCAGCGAGACAGGGCGCTATGGCTACACCTTC. Encoded protein: CASSETGRYGYTF.

The J gene is TRBJ1-4, the V gene TRBV19, with 8 positions matching TRBD1. CDR3 length: 15 residues. Losses at the gene ends were 1 base for V and 8 bases for J; bases not matched to a gene: 6. Germline loops: CDR1 LNHDA, CDR2 SQIVND (reference sequence). CDR3 in DNA: TGTGCCAGTAGTATAGTGGGACAGGCACGCGAAAAACTGTTTTTT. It translates to CASSIVGQAREKLFF. Complete variable domain (other parts from reference TRBV19 and TRBJ1-4): DGGITQSPKYLFRKEGQNVTLSCEQNLNHDAMYWYRQDPGQGLRLIYYSQIVNDFQKGDIAEGYSVSREKKESFPLTVTSAQKNPTAFYLCASSIVGQAREKLFFGSGTQLSVL.

The chain carries TRBV14 and TRBJ1-1; TRBD1 might be the D (5 bases). The germline V gene encodes CDR1 SGHDN and CDR2 FVKESK. This CDR3 contains 13 residues. V lost 1 base and J lost 6, with 9 bases in between. In nucleotides, the CDR3 is TGTGCCAGCAGCCAAGGGGGCGCAGCTGAAGCTTTCTTT. Protein sequence: CASSQGGAAEAFF.

V usage is TRBV7-8 and J usage is TRBJ2-7; the match to TRBD2 covers 10 bases. The CDR3 extends over 15 amino acids. Germline trimming cut 4 bases from V and 6 bases from J; bases unmatched to any gene: 9. CDR1 and CDR2 (germline): SGHVS, FQNEAQ. CDR3: CASSSRLAGVREQYF. The CDR3 nucleotides are TGTGCCAGCAGCTCCCGGCTAGCGGGGGTCCGCGAGCAGTACTTC.

This clone was counted a few times. The chain combines TRBV19 with TRBJ1-1, with 10 nucleotides matching TRBD1. From germline, CDR1 is LNHDA and CDR2 SQIVND (reference sequence). This CDR3 is 18 amino acids long. Losses at the gene ends were 1 base for V and 0 bases for J; bases not matched to a gene: 8. The CDR3 DNA reads as TGTGCCAGTAGTATAGGCCTCAGACAGGGGGCCTTGAACACTGAAGCTTTCTTT. Protein sequence: CASSIGLRQGALNTEAFF.

The CDR3 region is CATSSSYPTGTNEKLFF. The CDR3 region has the DNA TGTGCCACCAGCAGTTCTTACCCGACAGGTACTAATGAAAAACTGTTTTTT. The genes are TRBV15 and TRBJ1-4; the D gene is possibly TRBD1 (6 bases). V was cut by 3 bases and J by 2 bases, with 16 bases left in between. Germline CDR1 is LNHNV and CDR2 is YYDKDF (reference sequence). This CDR3 is built from 17 residues.

The chain uses TRBV4-1 and TRBJ1-1; D uncertain. The CDR3 is 15 residues long. The germline V gene has CDR1 MGHRA and CDR2 YSYEKL. V lost 3 bases and J 3 bases, leaving 14 bases between the germline ends. Written as DNA, the CDR3 is TGCGCCAGCAGCCATGAGTTGAGGGAGGACACTGAAGCTTTCTTT. It codes for CASSHELREDTEAFF.

V usage is TRBV4-1 and J usage is TRBJ1-2; perhaps TRBD1 as D (6 bases). The CDR3 spans 14 residues. V lost 4 bases and J lost 8, with 17 bases in between. In germline, CDR1 is MGHRA, CDR2 YSYEKL. CDR3 in amino acids: CASSPTGIGEGYTF. CDR3 coding DNA: TGCGCCAGCAGCCCAACAGGGATAGGCGAGGGCTACACCTTC.

The chain links TRBV2 to TRBJ2-7; the D gene is possibly TRBD1 (5 bases). V was clipped by 4 bases and J by 5 bases, with 15 bases between them. Germline V gene lookup returns CDR1 SNHLY and CDR2 FYNNEI. The CDR3 has 14 residues. The CDR3 DNA sequence: TGTGCCAGCAGTGGACAGCGAGGCGGAGACGAGCAGTACTTC. Its translation: CASSGQRGGDEQYF.

V usage is TRBV30 and J usage is TRBJ1-3, with 11 bases lining up with TRBD1. The CDR3 consists of 15 residues. Germline-derived CDR1 and CDR2 are GTSNPN and SVGIG (reference sequence). Trimming cost V 1 base and J 2 bases; bases outside gene matches: 1. CDR3 DNA: TGTGCCTGGAGTGGGACAGGGGGCCCTGGAAACACCATATATTTT. Translated, it gives CAWSGTGGPGNTIYF.

The V call is TRBV6-1, the J call TRBJ1-1; 7 positions match TRBD1. The CDR3 runs 14 residues. CDR1 and CDR2 (germline): MNHNS, SASEGT. V was pared by 5 bases and J by 3 bases, with 6 bases of the junction left unmatched. The CDR3 reads CASSSTGYHTEAFF. For the CDR3, the DNA is TGTGCCAGCAGTTCGACAGGGTACCACACTGAAGCTTTCTTT.

The gene calls are TRBV6-5 and TRBJ1-2; 8 positions agree with TRBD1. CDR1 and CDR2 from the germline V gene are MNHEY and SVGAGI. Losses at the gene ends were 6 bases for V and 3 bases for J; bases not matched to a gene: 3. The CDR3 loop spans 13 amino acids. The CDR3 sequence: CASRQTGDYGYTF. CDR3 DNA sequence: TGTGCCAGCAGGCAGACAGGGGACTATGGCTACACCTTC.